The rows below give T cell receptor beta chains drawn from one sample of a study of metastatic and nonmetastatic thyroid tumors. TCRdb re-processed the PCR reads through MiXCR. The sample yields tens of thousands of clones, around a sixth seen once. The sample taken for sequencing was blood. The receptors shown here come from a female donor with papillary thyroid cancer or a benign thyroid nodule (not recorded which). Some clones in this sample may be carry-over from other donors' samples. CDR3s include the opening cysteine and the closing phenylalanine or tryptophan. A D gene is named only where the DNA matches it firmly. Size tells how often a clone was seen (once, few, many) or the class of an expanded clone, and some rows leave it out.

cdr3_length: 14; d_call: -; v_call: TRBV7-3; j_call: TRBJ2-3; clone_size: many; cdr3_aa: CASSPSTVADTQYF; cdr3_nt: TGTGCCAGCAGCCCCTCCACCGTGGCAGATACGCAGTATTTT
cdr3_length: 16; d_call: -; v_call: TRBV15; j_call: TRBJ2-7; clone_size: few; cdr3_aa: CATSRDSGSCSHEQYF; cdr3_nt: TGTGCCACCAGCAGAGATTCAGGATCCTGTTCCCACGAGCAGTACTTC
cdr3_length: 13; d_call: TRBD1; v_call: TRBV29-1; j_call: TRBJ2-7; clone_size: many; cdr3_aa: CSASGTGGGEQYF; cdr3_nt: TGCAGCGCCTCCGGGACAGGGGGAGGCGAGCAGTACTTC
cdr3_length: 18; d_call: TRBD1; v_call: TRBV11-1; j_call: TRBJ1-5; clone_size: -; cdr3_aa: CASSHWTGATLGNHPQHF; cdr3_nt: TGTGCCAGCAGCCATTGGACAGGCGCCACCCTGGGCAATCATCCCCAGCATTTT
cdr3_length: 12; d_call: -; v_call: TRBV7-2; j_call: TRBJ1-5; clone_size: -; cdr3_aa: CASSFLNQPQHF; cdr3_nt: TGTGCCAGCAGCTTCCTTAATCAGCCCCAGCATTTT
cdr3_length: 14; d_call: -; v_call: TRBV13; j_call: TRBJ2-5; clone_size: many; cdr3_aa: CASSSIAVQETQYF; cdr3_nt: TGTGCCAGCAGCTCAATAGCAGTACAAGAGACCCAGTACTTC
cdr3_length: 17; d_call: TRBD2; v_call: TRBV7-8; j_call: TRBJ2-7; clone_size: many; cdr3_aa: CASSLAVVSGSSYEQYF; cdr3_nt: TGTGCCAGCAGCTTAGCGGTTGTTAGCGGGAGTTCCTACGAGCAGTACTTC
cdr3_length: 15; d_call: -; v_call: TRBV27; j_call: TRBJ2-3; clone_size: many; cdr3_aa: CASSLSESYEDTQYF; cdr3_nt: TGTGCCAGCAGTTTATCGGAATCGTACGAGGATACGCAGTATTTT
cdr3_length: 14; d_call: -; v_call: TRBV27; j_call: TRBJ1-6; clone_size: -; cdr3_aa: CASSLLPGNSPLHF; cdr3_nt: TGTGCCAGCAGTTTATTGCCGGGAAATTCACCCCTCCACTTT
cdr3_length: 15; d_call: -; v_call: TRBV6-5; j_call: TRBJ2-1; clone_size: many; cdr3_aa: CASSYSYSAYNEQFF; cdr3_nt: TGTGCCAGCAGTTACTCCTACAGCGCCTACAATGAGCAGTTCTTC
cdr3_length: 13; d_call: -; v_call: TRBV12-3/TRBV12-4; j_call: TRBJ1-2; clone_size: few; cdr3_aa: CASSLNMIGGYTF; cdr3_nt: TGTGCCAGCAGTCTCAACATGATTGGTGGATACACCTTC
cdr3_length: 12; d_call: -; v_call: TRBV19; j_call: TRBJ1-2; clone_size: many; cdr3_aa: CASNAANYGYTF; cdr3_nt: TGTGCCAGTAACGCGGCAAACTATGGCTACACCTTC
cdr3_length: 17; d_call: TRBD1; v_call: TRBV7-2; j_call: TRBJ1-2; clone_size: -; cdr3_aa: CASSLAKGAPRNYGYTF; cdr3_nt: TGTGCCAGCAGCTTAGCGAAGGGGGCGCCTCGTAACTATGGCTACACCTTC
cdr3_length: 15; d_call: -; v_call: TRBV20-1; j_call: TRBJ2-3; clone_size: many; cdr3_aa: CSAQRSGSSTDTQYF; cdr3_nt: TGCAGTGCCCAACGGTCGGGCAGTAGCACAGATACGCAGTATTTT
cdr3_length: 14; d_call: TRBD1; v_call: TRBV19; j_call: TRBJ2-7; clone_size: few; cdr3_aa: CASMGTGDPYEQYF; cdr3_nt: TGTGCCAGTATGGGGACAGGGGACCCCTACGAGCAGTACTTC
cdr3_length: 14; d_call: TRBD1; v_call: TRBV5-1; j_call: TRBJ2-5; clone_size: few; cdr3_aa: CASSLRDSQGTQYF; cdr3_nt: TGCGCCAGCAGCTTGAGGGACAGTCAAGGGACCCAGTACTTC
cdr3_length: 12; d_call: -; v_call: TRBV20-1; j_call: TRBJ2-5; clone_size: many; cdr3_aa: CSAQDGAETQYF; cdr3_nt: TGCAGTGCACAGGACGGAGCAGAGACCCAGTACTTC
cdr3_length: 14; d_call: TRBD1; v_call: TRBV5-4; j_call: TRBJ2-3; clone_size: many; cdr3_aa: CASSLTGAKDTQYF; cdr3_nt: TGTGCCAGCAGCTTGACAGGGGCGAAAGATACGCAGTATTTT
cdr3_length: 16; d_call: -; v_call: TRBV9; j_call: TRBJ2-2; clone_size: many; cdr3_aa: CASSGLASPGSGELFF; cdr3_nt: TGTGCCAGCAGCGGGTTAGCGTCCCCCGGGTCCGGGGAGCTGTTTTTT
cdr3_length: 17; d_call: -; v_call: TRBV19; j_call: TRBJ1-1; clone_size: many; cdr3_aa: CASSIKIFGQVNTEAFF; cdr3_nt: TGTGCCAGTAGTATAAAAATATTTGGGCAGGTTAACACTGAAGCTTTCTTT
cdr3_length: 14; d_call: -; v_call: TRBV6-1; j_call: TRBJ1-2; clone_size: -; cdr3_aa: CASSETGDPYRYTF; cdr3_nt: TGTGCCAGCAGTGAGACAGGTGATCCCTATCGCTACACCTTC
cdr3_length: 12; d_call: TRBD2; v_call: TRBV29-1; j_call: TRBJ2-3; clone_size: many; cdr3_aa: CSVRAGGDTQYF; cdr3_nt: TGCAGCGTTAGGGCGGGAGGAGATACGCAGTATTTT
cdr3_length: 13; d_call: -; v_call: TRBV6-1; j_call: TRBJ2-2; clone_size: few; cdr3_aa: CASSRNRAGDLFF; cdr3_nt: TGTGCCAGCAGCCGAAATAGGGCCGGTGATCTGTTTTTT
cdr3_length: 15; d_call: TRBD2; v_call: TRBV6-1; j_call: TRBJ2-1; clone_size: many; cdr3_aa: CATYDRLAGGDEQFF; cdr3_nt: TGTGCCACCTACGATCGACTAGCGGGGGGTGACGAGCAGTTCTTC
cdr3_length: 12; d_call: -; v_call: TRBV28; j_call: TRBJ1-2; clone_size: few; cdr3_aa: CASRAGWSGYTF; cdr3_nt: TGTGCCAGCAGGGCAGGGTGGAGTGGCTACACCTTC
cdr3_length: 18; d_call: -; v_call: TRBV14; j_call: TRBJ2-1; clone_size: many; cdr3_aa: CASSQVIGRDLRYNEQFF; cdr3_nt: TGTGCCAGCAGCCAAGTTATTGGCCGGGACTTGAGGTACAATGAGCAGTTCTTC
cdr3_length: 21; d_call: TRBD2; v_call: TRBV6-2/TRBV6-3; j_call: TRBJ2-3; clone_size: -; cdr3_aa: CASMRSGLTGLAESSTDTQYF; cdr3_nt: TGTGCCAGCATGCGGAGTGGCCTCACGGGACTAGCGGAATCTAGCACAGATACGCAGTATTTT
cdr3_length: 15; d_call: -; v_call: TRBV2; j_call: TRBJ1-5; clone_size: many; cdr3_aa: CASSEATVLNQPQHF; cdr3_nt: TGTGCCAGCAGTGAAGCGACGGTCCTTAATCAGCCCCAGCATTTT
cdr3_length: 14; d_call: TRBD1; v_call: TRBV7-2; j_call: TRBJ1-5; clone_size: many; cdr3_aa: CASSQQGGYQPQHF; cdr3_nt: TGTGCCAGCAGCCAACAGGGGGGTTATCAGCCCCAGCATTTT
cdr3_length: 15; d_call: TRBD1; v_call: TRBV7-9; j_call: TRBJ2-7; clone_size: many; cdr3_aa: CASSADRGSSYEQYF; cdr3_nt: TGTGCCAGCAGCGCCGACAGGGGCAGCTCCTACGAGCAGTACTTC
cdr3_length: 14; d_call: -; v_call: TRBV20-1; j_call: TRBJ2-7; clone_size: many; cdr3_aa: CSARGPRPPYEQYF; cdr3_nt: TGCAGTGCTAGAGGACCGAGACCTCCCTACGAGCAGTACTTC
cdr3_length: 17; d_call: TRBD2; v_call: TRBV20-1; j_call: TRBJ2-1; clone_size: many; cdr3_aa: CSARAASGSASLDEQFF; cdr3_nt: TGCAGTGCTAGAGCCGCTAGCGGGAGCGCCAGTCTCGATGAGCAGTTCTTC
cdr3_length: 12; d_call: -; v_call: TRBV28; j_call: TRBJ1-5; clone_size: many; cdr3_aa: CASSLSGQPQHF; cdr3_nt: TGTGCCAGCAGTTTATCCGGTCAGCCCCAGCATTTT
cdr3_length: 14; d_call: TRBD2; v_call: TRBV6-1; j_call: TRBJ2-7; clone_size: medium-sized; cdr3_aa: CASSEVSSGRQTYF; cdr3_nt: TGTGCCAGCAGTGAAGTTAGTAGCGGGAGACAGACGTACTTC
cdr3_length: 15; d_call: -; v_call: TRBV18; j_call: TRBJ2-6; clone_size: many; cdr3_aa: CASSQGEAGANVLTF; cdr3_nt: TGTGCCAGCTCACAGGGGGAAGCAGGGGCCAACGTCCTGACTTTC
cdr3_length: 13; d_call: -; v_call: TRBV20-1; j_call: TRBJ2-7; clone_size: many; cdr3_aa: CSARSDSPEGQYF; cdr3_nt: TGCAGTGCTAGAAGTGACAGTCCCGAAGGGCAGTACTTC
cdr3_length: 15; d_call: -; v_call: TRBV12-3/TRBV12-4; j_call: TRBJ2-1; clone_size: few; cdr3_aa: CASSLAGGQPNEQFF; cdr3_nt: TGTGCCAGCAGTTTAGCGGGAGGCCAACCCAATGAGCAGTTCTTC
cdr3_length: 15; d_call: TRBD1; v_call: TRBV15; j_call: TRBJ2-7; clone_size: few; cdr3_aa: CATSRDRQGAYEQYF; cdr3_nt: TGTGCCACCAGCAGAGATAGGCAGGGGGCTTACGAGCAGTACTTC
cdr3_length: 16; d_call: -; v_call: TRBV6-1; j_call: TRBJ2-7; clone_size: many; cdr3_aa: CASSEAGTATWYEQYF; cdr3_nt: TGTGCCAGCAGTGAAGCCGGGACTGCGACGTGGTACGAGCAGTACTTC
cdr3_length: 14; d_call: -; v_call: TRBV4-1; j_call: TRBJ2-7; clone_size: -; cdr3_aa: CASSQWGPSYEQYF; cdr3_nt: TGCGCCAGCAGCCAGTGGGGACCTTCCTACGAGCAGTACTTC
cdr3_length: 17; d_call: -; v_call: TRBV19; j_call: TRBJ1-1; clone_size: many; cdr3_aa: CASSMEHGVGAYTEAFF; cdr3_nt: TGTGCCAGTAGTATGGAACACGGGGTCGGGGCGTACACTGAAGCTTTCTTT
cdr3_length: 13; d_call: TRBD1; v_call: TRBV6-1; j_call: TRBJ1-1; clone_size: many; cdr3_aa: CASRVQGAPEAFF; cdr3_nt: TGTGCCAGCAGGGTGCAGGGGGCTCCTGAAGCTTTCTTT
cdr3_length: 13; d_call: -; v_call: TRBV19; j_call: TRBJ1-2; clone_size: -; cdr3_aa: CASTQNRRDGYTF; cdr3_nt: TGTGCCAGTACCCAAAACAGGCGGGATGGCTACACCTTC
cdr3_length: 13; d_call: TRBD1; v_call: TRBV12-3/TRBV12-4; j_call: TRBJ2-7; clone_size: many; cdr3_aa: CASRRQGDYEQYF; cdr3_nt: TGTGCCAGCAGAAGACAGGGAGATTACGAGCAGTACTTC
cdr3_length: 15; d_call: TRBD2; v_call: TRBV6-4; j_call: TRBJ2-3; clone_size: -; cdr3_aa: CASSRASGSTDTQYF; cdr3_nt: TGTGCCAGCAGCAGGGCTAGCGGGAGCACAGATACGCAGTATTTT
cdr3_length: 15; d_call: -; v_call: TRBV30; j_call: TRBJ1-5; clone_size: many; cdr3_aa: CAWTPDSHSNQPQHF; cdr3_nt: TGTGCCTGGACCCCCGACAGTCACAGCAATCAGCCCCAGCATTTT
cdr3_length: 15; d_call: TRBD2; v_call: TRBV2; j_call: TRBJ2-3; clone_size: many; cdr3_aa: CASRGTSGRTDTQYF; cdr3_nt: TGTGCCAGCAGGGGAACTAGCGGGAGAACAGATACGCAGTATTTT
cdr3_length: 14; d_call: -; v_call: TRBV3-1; j_call: TRBJ2-7; clone_size: many; cdr3_aa: CASSERDNFYEQYF; cdr3_nt: TGTGCCAGCAGCGAGCGGGACAATTTCTACGAGCAGTACTTC
cdr3_length: 13; d_call: -; v_call: TRBV6-5; j_call: TRBJ2-5; clone_size: few; cdr3_aa: CGGSYTQQETQYF; cdr3_nt: TGTGGCGGCAGTTACACACAGCAAGAGACCCAGTACTTC
cdr3_length: 13; d_call: -; v_call: TRBV11-2; j_call: TRBJ2-5; clone_size: many; cdr3_aa: CASSWGQGETQYF; cdr3_nt: TGTGCCAGCAGCTGGGGCCAGGGGGAGACCCAGTACTTC
cdr3_length: 13; d_call: -; v_call: TRBV6-1; j_call: TRBJ2-7; clone_size: -; cdr3_aa: CASSQDMTYEQYF; cdr3_nt: TGTGCCAGCAGTCAAGACATGACCTACGAGCAGTACTTC